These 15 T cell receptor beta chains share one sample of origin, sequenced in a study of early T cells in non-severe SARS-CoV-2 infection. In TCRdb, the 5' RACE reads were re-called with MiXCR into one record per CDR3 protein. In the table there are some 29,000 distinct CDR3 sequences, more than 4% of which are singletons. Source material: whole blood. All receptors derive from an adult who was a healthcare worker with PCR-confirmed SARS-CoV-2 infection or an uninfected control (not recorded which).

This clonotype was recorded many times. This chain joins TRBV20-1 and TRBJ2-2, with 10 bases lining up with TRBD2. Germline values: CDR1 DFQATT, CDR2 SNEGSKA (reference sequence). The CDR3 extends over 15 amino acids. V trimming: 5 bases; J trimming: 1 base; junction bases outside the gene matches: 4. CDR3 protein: CSAHASGRNTGELFF. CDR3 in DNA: TGCAGTGCTCACGCTAGCGGGAGGAACACCGGGGAGCTGTTTTTT.

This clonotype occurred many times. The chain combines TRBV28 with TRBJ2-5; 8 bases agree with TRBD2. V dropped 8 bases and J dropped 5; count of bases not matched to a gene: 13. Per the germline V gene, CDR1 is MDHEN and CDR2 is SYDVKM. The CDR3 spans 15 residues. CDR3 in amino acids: CASGKTSAEPETQYF. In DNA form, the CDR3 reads TGTGCCAGCGGAAAGACTAGCGCTGAGCCTGAGACCCAGTACTTC. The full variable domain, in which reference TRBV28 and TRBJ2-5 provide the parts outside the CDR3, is DVKVTQSSRYLVKRTGEKVFLECVQDMDHENMFWYRQDPGLGLRLIYFSYDVKMKEKGDIPEGYSVSREKKERFSLILESASTNQTSMYLCASGKTSAEPETQYFGPGTRLLVL.

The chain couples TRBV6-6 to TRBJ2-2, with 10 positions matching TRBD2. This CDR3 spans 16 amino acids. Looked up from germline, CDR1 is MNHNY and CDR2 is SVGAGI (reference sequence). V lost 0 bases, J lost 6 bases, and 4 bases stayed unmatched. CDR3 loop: CASSYSILAGSGELFF. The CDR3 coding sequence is TGTGCCAGCAGTTACTCGATACTAGCGGGATCCGGGGAGCTGTTTTTT.

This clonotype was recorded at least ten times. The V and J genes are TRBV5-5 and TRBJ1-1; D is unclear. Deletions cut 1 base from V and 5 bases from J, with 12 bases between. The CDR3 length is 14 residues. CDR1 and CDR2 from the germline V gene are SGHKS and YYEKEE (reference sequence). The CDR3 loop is CASSLLWEGTEAFF. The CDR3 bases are TGTGCCAGCAGCTTGCTGTGGGAGGGAACTGAAGCTTTCTTT.

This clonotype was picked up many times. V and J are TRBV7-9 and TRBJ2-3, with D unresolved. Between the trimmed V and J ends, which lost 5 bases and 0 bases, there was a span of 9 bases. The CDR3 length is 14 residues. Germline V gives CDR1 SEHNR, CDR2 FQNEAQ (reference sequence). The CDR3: CASSPRRSTDTQYF. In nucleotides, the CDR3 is TGTGCCAGCAGCCCCCGGCGGAGCACAGATACGCAGTATTTT.

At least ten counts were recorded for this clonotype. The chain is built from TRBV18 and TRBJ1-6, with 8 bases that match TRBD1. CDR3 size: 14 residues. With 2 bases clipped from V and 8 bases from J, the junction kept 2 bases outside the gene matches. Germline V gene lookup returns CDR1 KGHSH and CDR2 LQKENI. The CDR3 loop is CASSPTTGDSPLHF. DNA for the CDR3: TGTGCCAGCTCACCAACGACAGGGGATTCACCCCTCCACTTT.

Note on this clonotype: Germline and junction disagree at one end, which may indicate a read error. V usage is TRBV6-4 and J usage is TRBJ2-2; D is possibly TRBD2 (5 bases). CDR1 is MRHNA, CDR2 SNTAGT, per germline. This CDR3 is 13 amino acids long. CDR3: CASAKELTGKLFF. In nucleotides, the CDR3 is TGTGCCAGCGCAAAGGAGCTCACCGGGAAGCTGTTTTTT.

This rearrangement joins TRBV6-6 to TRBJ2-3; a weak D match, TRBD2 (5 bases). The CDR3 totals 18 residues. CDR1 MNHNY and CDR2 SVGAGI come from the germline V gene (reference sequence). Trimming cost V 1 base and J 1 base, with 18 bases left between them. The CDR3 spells CASSYWSGMGGRTDTQYF. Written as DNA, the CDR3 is TGTGCCAGCAGTTACTGGTCGGGTATGGGCGGGCGCACAGATACGCAGTATTTT.

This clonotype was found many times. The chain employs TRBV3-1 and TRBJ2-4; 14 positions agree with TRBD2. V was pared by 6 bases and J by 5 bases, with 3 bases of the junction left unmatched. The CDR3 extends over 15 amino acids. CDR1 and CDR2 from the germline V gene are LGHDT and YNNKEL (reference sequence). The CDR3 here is CASRGTSGGENIQYF. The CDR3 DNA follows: TGTGCCAGCAGAGGGACTAGCGGGGGTGAAAACATTCAGTACTTC.

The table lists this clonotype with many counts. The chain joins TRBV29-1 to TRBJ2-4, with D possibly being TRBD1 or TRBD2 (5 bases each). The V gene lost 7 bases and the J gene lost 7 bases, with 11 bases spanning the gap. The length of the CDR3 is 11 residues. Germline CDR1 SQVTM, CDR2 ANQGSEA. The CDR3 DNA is TGCAGCGCAACCGGGACGAACATTCAGTACTTC. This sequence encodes CSATGTNIQYF.

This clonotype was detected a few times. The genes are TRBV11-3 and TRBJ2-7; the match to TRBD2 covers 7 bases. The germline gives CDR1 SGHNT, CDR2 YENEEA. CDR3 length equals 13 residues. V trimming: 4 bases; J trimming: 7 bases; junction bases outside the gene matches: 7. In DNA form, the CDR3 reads TGTGCCAGCAGCTGGACTAGGGCGAGTGAGCAGTACTTC. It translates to CASSWTRASEQYF.

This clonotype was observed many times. The CDR3 bases are TGTGCCAGCAGCCAACTCCTTGGCGAGCAGTACTTC. It translates to CASSQLLGEQYF. The genes are TRBV3-1 and TRBJ2-7; D unresolved. V gave up 2 bases and J gave up 6 bases, with 8 bases separating them. Germline V gene sequence: CDR1 LGHDT, CDR2 YNNKEL (reference sequence). This CDR3 is 12 amino acids long.

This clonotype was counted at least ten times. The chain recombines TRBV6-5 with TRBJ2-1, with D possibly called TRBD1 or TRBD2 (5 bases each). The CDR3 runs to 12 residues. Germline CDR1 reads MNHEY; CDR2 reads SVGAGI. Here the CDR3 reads CVTGRAYNEQFF. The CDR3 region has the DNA TGTGTCACGGGACGGGCCTACAATGAGCAGTTCTTC.

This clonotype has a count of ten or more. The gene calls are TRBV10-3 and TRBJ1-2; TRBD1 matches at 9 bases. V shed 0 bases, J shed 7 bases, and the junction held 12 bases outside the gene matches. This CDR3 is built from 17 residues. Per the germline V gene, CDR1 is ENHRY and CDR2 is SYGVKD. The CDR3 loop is CAISESGTGKNYGGYTF. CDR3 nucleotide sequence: TGTGCCATCAGTGAGTCAGGGACAGGGAAGAACTACGGTGGCTACACCTTC.

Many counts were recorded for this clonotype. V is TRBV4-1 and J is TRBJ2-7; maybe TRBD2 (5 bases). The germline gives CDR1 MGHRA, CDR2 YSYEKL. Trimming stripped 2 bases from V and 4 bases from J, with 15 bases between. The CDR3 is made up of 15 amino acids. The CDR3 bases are TGCGCCAGCAGCCAATTTTCAGCGGCCCCGTACGAGCAGTACTTC. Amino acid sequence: CASSQFSAAPYEQYF.